The 15 T cell receptor beta chains below come from one sample, sequenced in a study of spatial heterogeneity in lung cancer. TCRdb analysed the 5' RACE reads with MiXCR anew, one entry per CDR3 protein. The repertoire holds 10,000 to 15,000 distinct CDR3 sequences, 3.8% seen once, with 40% to 55% in the top ten. The time point denotes: sample taken at primary tumor resection. The input for sequencing was PBMCs, taken at surgery. These receptors were collected from a male donor with early-stage non-small cell lung cancer.

In its sample, this clonotype was seen many times. The gene calls are TRBV6-2 or TRBV6-3 and TRBJ2-5; 7 bases line up with TRBD1. Germline assignment: CDR1 MNHEY and CDR2 SVGEGT. The CDR3 is 13 amino acids. Unmatched junction bases numbered 3, after V lost 6 bases and J lost 2 bases. DNA of the CDR3: TGTGCCAGCAGGCCGGACAGGCAAGAGACCCAGTACTTC. Translating gives CASRPDRQETQYF.

DNA for the CDR3: TGTGCCAGCAGCTTTATTCGCCCAGAGCAGTTCTTC. Its protein is CASSFIRPEQFF. The J gene is TRBJ2-1, the V gene TRBV7-9; D is ambiguous. The ends were cut back, 3 bases at V and 10 bases at J, with 10 bases in the middle. CDR1 and CDR2 from the germline V gene are SEHNR and FQNEAQ (reference sequence). The CDR3 extends over 12 amino acids.

This clonotype was seen ten or more times. This chain links TRBV7-6 with TRBJ2-7; TRBD1 is a possible D gene (5 bases). Looked up from germline, CDR1 is SGHVS and CDR2 is FNYEAQ. The CDR3 extends over 13 amino acids. V lost 6 bases, J lost 5 bases, and 14 bases lay in between. DNA of the CDR3: TGTGCCAGCAGTTATTATCTCAGGGACGAGCAGTACTTC. Amino acids: CASSYYLRDEQYF.

This clonotype was seen repeatedly, ten times or more. V is TRBV3-1 and J is TRBJ2-1; 9 bases fit TRBD2. The CDR3 has 16 residues. J lost 8 bases, V lost 1 base, and 9 bases had no gene match. Per germline, CDR1 LGHDT and CDR2 YNNKEL (reference sequence). CDR3 in DNA: TGTGCCAGCAGCCAAGGGCGGGAGGGCAGGAGGGATGAGCAGTTCTTC. This translates into CASSQGREGRRDEQFF.

This clonotype showed up many times. The rearrangement joins TRBV4-1 to TRBJ2-1, with D uncertain. The CDR3 has 11 residues. V was trimmed by 0 bases and J by 9 bases, leaving 3 bases between them. Germline assignment: CDR1 MGHRA and CDR2 YSYEKL. CDR3 amino acids: CASSQDIEQFF. As DNA, the CDR3 is TGCGCCAGCAGCCAAGATATTGAGCAGTTCTTC.

This clonotype has a handful of counts. The J gene is TRBJ2-1, the V gene TRBV7-2; D is perhaps TRBD2 (6 bases). The germline CDR1 and CDR2 sequences are SGHTA and FQGNSA. The CDR3 totals 15 residues. V lost 4 bases and J lost 5, with 15 bases in between. The CDR3 region has the DNA TGTGCCAGCAGCTCGGGCAGGGCGGGGAACAATGAGCAGTTCTTC. Protein product: CASSSGRAGNNEQFF. Full variable domain (outside the CDR3, taken from reference TRBV7-2 and TRBJ2-1): GAGVSQSPSNKVTEKGKDVELRCDPISGHTALYWYRQSLGQGLEFLIYFQGNSAPDKSGLPSDRFSAERTGGSVSTLTIQRTQQEDSAVYLCASSSGRAGNNEQFFGPGTRLTVL.

This clonotype was seen repeatedly, ten times or more. The chain carries TRBV7-6 and TRBJ2-5; D unclear. The germline V and J ends were trimmed by 3 bases and 1 base, with 6 bases remaining between them. The length of the CDR3 is 13 residues. Germline-derived CDR1 and CDR2 are SGHVS and FNYEAQ. CDR3 bases: TGTGCCAGCAGCTTTCTCTCCCAAGAGACCCAGTACTTC. Protein product: CASSFLSQETQYF.

Ten or more counts support this clonotype. This chain connects TRBV11-2 to TRBJ2-4, with 14 bases lining up with TRBD2. This CDR3 region has 17 residues. V dropped 4 bases and J dropped 11; count of bases not matched to a gene: 13. Germline CDR1 reads SGHAT; CDR2 reads FQNNGV. This CDR3 reads CASSSHSGTSGRGVQYF. CDR3 DNA: TGTGCCAGCAGCTCGCACTCCGGGACTAGCGGGAGAGGGGTTCAGTACTTC.

This clonotype showed up many times. The rearrangement links TRBV7-8 to TRBJ2-1; 8 positions agree with TRBD2. The CDR3 is 19 amino acids. The germline V gene has CDR1 SGHVS and CDR2 FQNEAQ. The V gene end was trimmed by 1 base and the J gene end by 3 bases; junction bases not matched to a gene: 14. The CDR3 protein is CASSLGRLAGRRNYNEQFF. DNA of the CDR3: TGTGCCAGCAGCTTAGGAAGGCTAGCGGGCCGAAGAAACTACAATGAGCAGTTCTTC.

This clonotype was counted ten times or more. The chain uses TRBV7-2 and TRBJ2-5; D is tentatively TRBD1 or TRBD2 (5 bases each). Germline CDR1 and CDR2: SGHTA and FQGNSA. The CDR3 is made up of 15 amino acids. Trimming stripped 3 bases from V and 5 bases from J, with 16 bases between. CDR3 residues: CASSLVTWGSETQYF. The DNA for the CDR3 is TGTGCCAGCAGCTTGGTGACTTGGGGGTCGGAGACCCAGTACTTC.

This clonotype has at least ten counts. The V and J genes are TRBV3-1 and TRBJ2-1; no definite D call. The CDR3 is 14 residues long. Germline V gene data show CDR1 as LGHDT and CDR2 as YNNKEL (reference sequence). V dropped 0 bases and J dropped 4 bases, with 7 bases sitting between them. CDR3 coding DNA: TGTGCCAGCAGCCAAGATCTGGCTTACAATGAGCAGTTCTTC. Translation gives CASSQDLAYNEQFF.

This clonotype is categorized as medium-sized. V is TRBV28 and J is TRBJ1-6; 11 bases match TRBD1. Germline CDR1 and CDR2: MDHEN and SYDVKM. The CDR3 is 14 residues long. Unmatched junction bases numbered 0, after V lost 3 bases and J lost 8 bases. CDR3 protein: CASSLGQGDSPLHF. The DNA of the CDR3 is TGTGCCAGCAGTTTGGGACAGGGGGATTCACCCCTCCACTTT.

V usage is TRBV6-2 or TRBV6-3 and J usage is TRBJ2-1; D gene unclear. Germline CDR1 is MNHEY and CDR2 is SVGEGT. V dropped 8 bases and J dropped 5 bases, with 13 bases sitting between them. This CDR3 has 13 residues. In nucleotides, the CDR3 is TGTGCCAGCGAATTTGGGGTGCACAATGAGCAGTTCTTC. Protein: CASEFGVHNEQFF.

This clonotype occurred many times. The chain links TRBV7-3 to TRBJ2-6; D is ambiguous. Germline V gene sequence: CDR1 SGHTA, CDR2 FQGTGA. The CDR3 is made up of 13 amino acids. V was pared by 3 bases and J by 7 bases, with 7 bases between. CDR3 protein: CASSFRHANVLTF. The CDR3 nucleotides read TGTGCCAGCAGCTTCAGACATGCCAACGTCCTGACTTTC.

In its sample, this clonotype was seen many times. The chain employs TRBV7-2 and TRBJ2-1, with 13 bases fitting TRBD2. After removal of 3 bases from V and 0 bases from J, the junction contained 5 bases not matched to a gene. The CDR3 has 18 residues. In germline, CDR1 is SGHTA, CDR2 FQGNSA. The CDR3 protein is CASSFGTSGDSSYNEQFF. The CDR3 DNA follows: TGTGCCAGCAGCTTTGGGACTAGCGGGGACAGCTCCTACAATGAGCAGTTCTTC.